The 19 T cell receptor beta chains listed next were all sequenced from one sample in a study of T cells in Graves' hyperthyroidism and ophthalmopathy. RNA transcripts served as the template for amplifying TCR beta CDR3 regions. During a first-round RT-PCR of the TCR CDR3, the HTBI primer set was used. A single record per CDR3 protein comes from TCRdb applying MiXCR to the multiplex PCR reads. The sample includes approximately 700,000 distinct CDR3 sequences, about a sixth of them seen just once. Sample: blood. These TCRs come from a man aged 18 to 35 with Graves' hyperthyroidism.

This clonotype showed up many times. The gene calls are TRBV30 and TRBJ2-7; D may be TRBD2 (5 bases). The CDR3 runs to 12 residues. Germline assignment: CDR1 GTSNPN and CDR2 SVGIG (reference sequence). V was pared by 1 base and J by 3 bases, with 7 bases between. CDR3 region: CAWSGEFYEQYF. For the CDR3, the DNA is TGTGCCTGGAGTGGGGAGTTCTACGAGCAGTACTTC.

This clonotype appeared a few times. This chain uses TRBV2 with TRBJ1-6; no clear D. The CDR3 loop spans 17 amino acids. V lost 6 bases, J lost 0 bases, and 15 bases lay in between. Germline CDR1 is SNHLY and CDR2 is FYNNEI. CDR3 in amino acids: CASSQPSTSSYNSPLHF. The CDR3 DNA follows: TGTGCCAGCAGCCAGCCATCCACCAGCTCCTATAATTCACCCCTCCACTTT.

The chain combines TRBV3-1 with TRBJ1-3; D unclear. The CDR3 sequence is 13 residues long. CDR1 and CDR2 (germline): LGHDT, YNNKEL (reference sequence). Trimming cost V 0 bases and J 9 bases, with 9 bases left between them. CDR3: CASSQDRGTTIYF. The CDR3 nucleotides read TGTGCCAGCAGCCAAGATAGAGGTACCACCATATATTTT.

The rearrangement uses TRBV10-3 and TRBJ1-6, with a possible D match to TRBD1 (6 bases). V lost 6 bases to trimming and J lost 8 bases, with 14 bases between them. Per the germline V gene, CDR1 is ENHRY and CDR2 is SYGVKD. The length of the CDR3 is 14 residues. As DNA, the CDR3 is TGTGCCATCAGAGGGGAGGGGGAATATTCACCCCTCCACTTT. Amino acids: CAIRGEGEYSPLHF.

A single count supports this clonotype. This chain links TRBV29-1 with TRBJ2-7; D is uncertain. This CDR3 spans 13 amino acids. Trimming stripped 4 bases from V and 4 bases from J, with 14 bases between. Germline loops: CDR1 SQVTM, CDR2 ANQGSEA. The CDR3 nucleotides read TGCAGCGTTGTGGTAGGGATTCATTACGAGCAGTACTTC. This translates into CSVVVGIHYEQYF.

This clonotype was counted a few times. The rearrangement joins TRBV12-3 or TRBV12-4 to TRBJ2-7; 7 nucleotides agree with TRBD2. The CDR3 contains 14 residues. Losses at the gene ends were 3 bases for V and 5 bases for J; bases not matched to a gene: 7. CDR3 in DNA: TGTGCCAGCAGTTTGAGTAGCGGGTCCGACGAGCAGTACTTC. Encoded protein: CASSLSSGSDEQYF.

This clonotype has just a few counts. The chain carries TRBV7-2 and TRBJ2-1; D remains ambiguous. Per the germline V gene, CDR1 is SGHTA and CDR2 is FQGNSA. The CDR3 is 15 amino acids. Trimming pared 1 base from V and 5 bases from J, leaving 12 bases between. The CDR3: CASSLGINPHNEQFF. The CDR3 DNA sequence: TGTGCCAGCAGCTTAGGGATAAATCCGCACAATGAGCAGTTCTTC.

This clonotype appeared many times. The chain couples TRBV28 to TRBJ2-3, with 12 bases fitting TRBD2. The V gene's germline CDR1 is MDHEN and CDR2 SYDVKM. V lost 3 bases and J lost 0; bases outside the gene matches: 16. The CDR3 has 21 residues. The CDR3 is CASSFPPTSGRPLSSTDTQYF. For the CDR3, the DNA is TGTGCCAGCAGTTTTCCCCCCACTAGCGGGAGGCCATTATCTAGCACAGATACGCAGTATTTT.

This clonotype was seen a few times. The chain joins TRBV6-1 to TRBJ1-5, with D uncertain. V lost 1 base to trimming and J lost 0 bases, with 4 bases between them. Germline CDR1 MNHNS, CDR2 SASEGT. This CDR3 comprises 14 residues. The CDR3, as DNA: TGTGCCAGCAGTGAAGATGGTAGCAATCAGCCCCAGCATTTT. It codes for CASSEDGSNQPQHF.

The chain couples TRBV24-1 to TRBJ2-1; 14 bases are a match to TRBD2. Germline V gives CDR1 KGHDR, CDR2 SFDVKD. The CDR3 runs to 15 residues. The J segment lost 15 bases and the V segment lost 4 bases, leaving 10 bases of the junction unmatched. CDR3 loop: CATSEPGTSGRPRFF. CDR3 coding DNA: TGTGCCACCAGTGAGCCCGGGACTAGCGGGAGACCTCGGTTCTTC.

The V gene is TRBV12-3 or TRBV12-4, the J gene TRBJ2-1; 9 positions agree with TRBD2. The J segment lost 6 bases and the V segment lost 6 bases, leaving 9 bases of the junction unmatched. CDR3 length: 15 residues. CDR3 nucleotides: TGTGCCAGCAGCAGGGCTAGCGGGATGAGCAATGAGCAGTTCTTC. It yields the protein CASSRASGMSNEQFF.

A few counts support this clonotype. The chain is built from TRBV7-9 and TRBJ2-1; D might be TRBD1 or TRBD2, each matching 7 bases. Trimming took off 7 bases at V and 6 bases at J, with 25 bases between the two ends. This CDR3 is built from 17 residues. CDR1 is SEHNR, CDR2 FQNEAQ, per germline (reference sequence). Written as DNA, the CDR3 is TGTGCCAGCACCCCAGGACTAGGGACAGAAGGCGGCAATGAGCAGTTCTTC. It translates to CASTPGLGTEGGNEQFF.

The chain uses TRBV11-2 and TRBJ2-7, with 9 positions matching TRBD2. Germline V gene sequence: CDR1 SGHAT, CDR2 FQNNGV. V gave up 1 base and J gave up 6 bases; unmatched junction bases: 13. CDR3 length equals 17 residues. The CDR3 reads CASSLGSWREGRGEQYF. Written as DNA, the CDR3 is TGTGCCAGCAGCTTAGGTAGTTGGCGGGAGGGCCGAGGCGAGCAGTACTTC.

This clonotype has ten or more counts. V usage is TRBV30 and J usage is TRBJ1-2; unclear D gene. The germline CDR1 and CDR2 sequences are GTSNPN and SVGIG (reference sequence). V lost 1 base to trimming and J lost 8 bases, with 14 bases between them. The CDR3 covers 13 residues. CDR3 DNA: TGTGCCTGGAGTGCGGACTATTTGGGAGGCTACACCTTC. Amino acids: CAWSADYLGGYTF.

This clonotype was seen repeatedly, ten times or more. The chain has TRBV7-7 and TRBJ2-5; TRBD1 aligns across 7 bases. The J segment lost 0 bases and the V segment lost 5 bases, leaving 6 bases of the junction unmatched. Germline values: CDR1 SSHAT, CDR2 FNYEAQ (reference sequence). The CDR3 extends over 15 amino acids. CDR3 nucleotide sequence: TGTGCCAGCAGCCCGGCCAGGGGGTACCAAGAGACCCAGTACTTC. Translation gives CASSPARGYQETQYF.

This clonotype has only one observation. The rearrangement uses TRBV6-2 or TRBV6-3 and TRBJ1-2, with TRBD1 matching 7 bases. Germline assignment: CDR1 MNHEY and CDR2 SVGEGT. V shed 5 bases, J shed 6 bases, and the junction held 15 bases outside the gene matches. CDR3 length equals 16 residues. The CDR3 reads CASSAAQQGISNGYTF. The DNA of the CDR3 is TGTGCCAGCAGTGCCGCACAACAGGGGATCTCGAATGGCTACACCTTC.

This clonotype was observed a handful of times. This chain joins TRBV10-3 and TRBJ2-2; D not certain. Germline CDR1 ENHRY, CDR2 SYGVKD. V lost 2 bases to trimming and J lost 3 bases, with 10 bases between them. This CDR3 is 15 amino acids long. CDR3 loop: CAISEHPPDTGELFF. The DNA for the CDR3 is TGTGCCATCAGTGAGCACCCCCCAGACACCGGGGAGCTGTTTTTT.

This clonotype was picked up a small number of times. One junction end disagrees with the germline gene, perhaps due to a read error. This rearrangement joins TRBV30 to TRBJ1-2; D ambiguous. Germline CDR1 GTSNPN, CDR2 SVGIG (reference sequence). The length of the CDR3 is 12 residues. The CDR3 here is CAWRLGNYGYTF. DNA of the CDR3: TGTGCCTGGAGATTAGGGAACTACGGCTACACCTTC.

In the case of this clonotype: A much larger clone lies a single base off, so this may be a read error. V usage is TRBV27 and J usage is TRBJ1-1, with D unclear. The V end was cut by 4 bases, the J end by 3 bases, with 9 bases between. The CDR3 has 13 amino acids. Germline values: CDR1 MNHEY, CDR2 SMNVEV (reference sequence). The CDR3, as DNA: TGTGCCAGCAGTTGGGCTGTGGACACTGAAGCTTTCTTT. Protein product: CASSWAVDTEAFF.